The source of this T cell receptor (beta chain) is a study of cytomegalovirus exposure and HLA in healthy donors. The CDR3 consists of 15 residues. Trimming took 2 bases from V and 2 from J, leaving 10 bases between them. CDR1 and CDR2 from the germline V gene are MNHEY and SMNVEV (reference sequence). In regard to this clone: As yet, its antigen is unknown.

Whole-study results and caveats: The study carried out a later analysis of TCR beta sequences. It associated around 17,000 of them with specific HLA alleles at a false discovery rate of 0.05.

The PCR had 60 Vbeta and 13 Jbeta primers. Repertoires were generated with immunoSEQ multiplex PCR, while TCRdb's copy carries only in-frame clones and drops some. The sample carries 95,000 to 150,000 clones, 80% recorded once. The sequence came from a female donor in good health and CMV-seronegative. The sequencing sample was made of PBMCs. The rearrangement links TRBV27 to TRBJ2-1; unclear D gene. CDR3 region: CASSLTPGPYNEQFF. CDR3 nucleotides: TGTGCCAGCAGTTTAACGCCGGGTCCCTACAATGAGCAGTTCTTC.